Sequencing of this T cell receptor (beta chain) was carried out in a study of blood T cell repertoires in COVID-19 (dated by TCRdb to the early 2020s). For the study in its entirety: The collaborator samples originated in the United States, Italy and Spain and spanned the acute and convalescent phases of COVID-19. The material from the prospective study consisted of cDNA or gDNA derived from T cells, B-cell-depleted T cells, or PBMCs. Where available, HLA class I and class II types were obtained from metadata supplied by the sample provider rather than from assay-based typing. The sample metadata nearly always contained a de-identified subject ID, COVID-19 status, age in years and sex. The repertoires were made available in a free public database intended to serve as a resource for research on the immune response to SARS-CoV-2. Subjects who had been exposed to COVID-19, were actively infected with it, or had recovered from it provided the deeply sampled blood TCRbeta repertoires that made up the dataset. The samples were drawn from two sources: the first 160 participants of the ongoing ImmuneRACE study, and 1,200 or so subjects contributed by 6 global collaborators.

At one collaborating source in Seattle, patients were enrolled during active infection and were followed longitudinally through the course of disease. Each collaborating institution followed its own protocols to collect whole blood in K2EDTA tubes. For TCRbeta analysis, collaborator samples were shipped as frozen whole blood, as isolated PBMCs, or as DNA extracted from either sample type. The CDR3 starts with the cysteine, ends with the phenylalanine, and has 14 residues. The DNA shown is the 42-base CDR3, in frame from base 1. V loses 4 bases, J loses 5 bases, and the germline ends lie 15 bases apart. Sequences SGHRS (CDR1) and YFSETQ (CDR2) are obtained from the germline V gene. TCRbeta CDR3 regions were amplified from genomic DNA by means of the immunoSEQ Assay, a bias-controlled multiplex PCR. The authors' pipeline ran thus. Within the assay, amplification of reference gene primers was used to estimate how many nucleated cells each sample contained. To quantify the absolute abundance of each unique TCRbeta CDR3 rearrangement, sequence reads were collapsed and filtered. For each sample, productive Simpson clonality was calculated as the square root of Simpson's diversity index across productive rearrangements. TCRdb retrieved this table from immuneACCESS and kept in-frame rearrangements only. Not all clones are present; in checked studies, unresolved V genes account for under half, and no reason is known for the remainder. The DNA was the basis for D and trimming; V, J and clone size are from that table. The sample table records over 200,000 clones; approximately 80% of these occur just once. The top ten clonotypes cover 7.8% of the sample.

Overall study results and their limits: How much clinical and demographic metadata was included differed by source and by participant, and the metadata was provided uncurated.

This clone has a single count. The antigen this receptor binds is unknown. Base qualities are not recorded, but no much larger clone differs from it by a single base. The origin of this receptor is a woman of 80 years or more with COVID-19, enrolled during active disease. This receptor chain uses TRBV5-1 and TRBJ2-5; TRBD1 is a possible D gene, resting on 6 matching bases. The sequenced sample was peripheral blood. This receptor has the CDR3 CASSRDTFGETQYF. The DNA sequence reads TGCGCCAGCAGCCGGGACACCTTTGGGGAGACCCAGTACTTC.